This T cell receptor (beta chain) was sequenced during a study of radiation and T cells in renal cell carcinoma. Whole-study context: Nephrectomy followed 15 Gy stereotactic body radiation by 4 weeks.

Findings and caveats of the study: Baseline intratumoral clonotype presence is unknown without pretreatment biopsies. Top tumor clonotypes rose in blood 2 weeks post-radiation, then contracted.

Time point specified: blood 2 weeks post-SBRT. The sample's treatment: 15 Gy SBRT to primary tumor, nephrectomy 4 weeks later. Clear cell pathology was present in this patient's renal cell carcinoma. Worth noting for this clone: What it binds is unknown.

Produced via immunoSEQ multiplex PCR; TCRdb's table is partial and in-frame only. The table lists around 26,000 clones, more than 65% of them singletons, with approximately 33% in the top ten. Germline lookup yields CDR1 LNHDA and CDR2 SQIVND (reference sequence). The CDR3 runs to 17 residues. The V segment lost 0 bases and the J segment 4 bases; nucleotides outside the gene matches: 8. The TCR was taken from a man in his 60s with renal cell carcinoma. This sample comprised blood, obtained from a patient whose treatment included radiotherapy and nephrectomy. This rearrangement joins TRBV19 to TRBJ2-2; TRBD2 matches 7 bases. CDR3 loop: CASSIEKGGSRTGELFF. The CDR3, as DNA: TGTGCCAGTAGTATAGAGAAGGGCGGGAGCCGCACCGGGGAGCTGTTTTTT.